This T cell receptor (beta chain) was observed in a study of blood T cell repertoires in COVID-19 (dated by TCRdb to the early 2020s). Regarding the research as a whole: Collaborator samples came from the United States, Italy and Spain and covered acute and convalescent phases of COVID-19. The repertoires were made available in a free public database intended to serve as a resource for research on the immune response to SARS-CoV-2. HLA class I and class II types, where available, came from metadata supplied by the sample provider rather than from assay-based typing. The material from the prospective study consisted of cDNA or gDNA derived from T cells, B-cell-depleted T cells, or PBMCs. Subjects who had been exposed to COVID-19, were actively infected with it, or had recovered from it provided the deeply sampled blood TCRbeta repertoires that made up the dataset. Sample metadata almost always included a de-identified subject ID, COVID-19 status, age in years and sex. Samples were obtained from the ongoing ImmuneRACE study (first 160 participants) and from over 1,000 subjects provided by 6 global collaborators. What the study reported, not specific to this receptor: The amount of clinical and demographic metadata varied by source and participant and was provided uncurated.

Note on this clone: Its antigen remains undetermined. Base qualities are not recorded, but no much larger clone differs from it by a single base.

TCRbeta CDR3 regions were amplified from genomic DNA by means of the immunoSEQ Assay, a bias-controlled multiplex PCR. The study's own analysis went as follows. Within the assay, amplification of reference gene primers was used to estimate how many nucleated cells each sample contained. To quantify the absolute abundance of each unique TCRbeta CDR3 rearrangement, sequence reads were collapsed and filtered. For each sample, productive Simpson clonality was calculated as the square root of Simpson's diversity index across productive rearrangements. TCRdb retrieved this table from immuneACCESS and kept in-frame rearrangements only. Not all clones are present; in checked studies, unresolved V genes account for under half, and no reason is known for the remainder. D and trimming come from the DNA, and the V and J calls and clone size come from that table. Here the sample has 130,000 or so clones; roughly three quarters occur a single time. Of the sample, roughly 20% falls within the top ten clones.

From the cysteine through the phenylalanine, the CDR3 covers 17 amino acids. Only the CDR3 part of the read is kept: 51 bases, read in frame from the first base. The trim is 2 bases for V and 0 bases for J, with a gap of 14 bases between the germline ends. CDR1 and CDR2 are drawn from the germline V gene: MNHNS, SASEGT. Each collaborating institution followed its own protocols to collect whole blood in K2EDTA tubes. For TCRbeta analysis, collaborator samples were shipped as frozen whole blood, as isolated PBMCs, or as DNA extracted from either sample type. The sample taken for sequencing was peripheral blood. The sequence links TRBV6-1 to TRBJ2-1; TRBD1 could be the D gene, as 5 bases match. This clonotype originated in a man older than 75 with acute or convalescent COVID-19. The DNA is as follows: TGTGCCAGCAGTGAACCTCTCAGGACAAGCTCCTACAATGAGCAGTTCTTC. This yields the protein CASSEPLRTSSYNEQFF.